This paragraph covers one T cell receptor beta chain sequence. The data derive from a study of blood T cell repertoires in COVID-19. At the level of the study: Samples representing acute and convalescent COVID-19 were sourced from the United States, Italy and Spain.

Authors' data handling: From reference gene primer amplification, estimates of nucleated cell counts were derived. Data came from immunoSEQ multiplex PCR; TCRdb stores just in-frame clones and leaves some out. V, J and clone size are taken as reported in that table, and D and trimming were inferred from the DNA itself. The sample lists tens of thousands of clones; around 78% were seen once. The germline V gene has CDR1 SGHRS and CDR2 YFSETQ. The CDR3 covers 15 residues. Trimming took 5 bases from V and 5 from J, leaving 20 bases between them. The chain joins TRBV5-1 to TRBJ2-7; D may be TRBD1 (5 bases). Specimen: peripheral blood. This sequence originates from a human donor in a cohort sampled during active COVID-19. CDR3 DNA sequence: TGCGCCAGCAGTTATGCGGCAGGTGGGGCGGACGAGCAGTACTTC. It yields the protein CASSYAAGGADEQYF.